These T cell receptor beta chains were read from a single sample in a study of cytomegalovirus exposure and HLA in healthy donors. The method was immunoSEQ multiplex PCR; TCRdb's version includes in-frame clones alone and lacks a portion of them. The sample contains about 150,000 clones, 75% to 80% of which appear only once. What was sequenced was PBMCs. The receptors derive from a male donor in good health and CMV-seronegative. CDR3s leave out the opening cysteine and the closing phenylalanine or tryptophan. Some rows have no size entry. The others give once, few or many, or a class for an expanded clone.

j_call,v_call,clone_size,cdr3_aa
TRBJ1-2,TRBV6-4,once,ASSAGGTSYGYT
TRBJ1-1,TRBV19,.,ASSSRHTTEAF
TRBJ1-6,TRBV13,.,ASSAGQGNSPLH
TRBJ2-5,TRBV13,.,ASSISTSGPLEQY
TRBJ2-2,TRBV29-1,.,SVYFRDRGRTGELF
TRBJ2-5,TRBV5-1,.,ASSLSFSEAQY
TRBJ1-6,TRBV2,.,ASRLRTGANSPLH
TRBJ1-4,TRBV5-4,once,ASSFRQGQSEKLF
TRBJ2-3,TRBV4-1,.,ASSQADRAADTQY
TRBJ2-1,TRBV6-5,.,ASSRVRETWEQF
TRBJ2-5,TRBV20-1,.,SASREETQY
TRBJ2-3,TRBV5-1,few,ASSYFGTDTQY
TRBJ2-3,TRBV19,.,ASSILGGTDTQY
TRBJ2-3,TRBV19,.,ASRLAGTDTQY
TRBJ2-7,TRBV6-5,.,ASSRGQGDYEQY
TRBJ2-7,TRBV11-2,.,ASSLDHVGTGSEQY
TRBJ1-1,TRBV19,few,ASSRTGGTEAF
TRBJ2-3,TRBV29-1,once,SVGGLTSTDTQY
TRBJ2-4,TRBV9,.,ASSTGGGGPNIQY
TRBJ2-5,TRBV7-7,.,ASSSHRYQETQY
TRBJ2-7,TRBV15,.,ATSSGGSSYEQY
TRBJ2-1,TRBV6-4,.,ASSDSVTSGIF
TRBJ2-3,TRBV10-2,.,ASRPGLAGPDTQY
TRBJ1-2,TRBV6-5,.,ASSYSGRGGYT
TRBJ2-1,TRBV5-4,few,ASSEGGIAGSNEQF
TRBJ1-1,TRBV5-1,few,ASSWDRAGTEAF
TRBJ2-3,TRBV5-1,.,ASSSLGGTDTQY
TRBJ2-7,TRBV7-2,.,ASSFGGSYEQY
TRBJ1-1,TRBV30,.,AWSGTGSLNTEAF